A single sample is the source of the 9 T cell receptor beta chains below, sequenced in a study of T cell clones after liver transplantation. Clones were read by immunoSEQ multiplex PCR, and TCRdb kept only the in-frame ones, dropping some. This sample has roughly 80,000 clones, with 82% found just once. The sequences come from CD4+ T cells from blood, collected 45 to 46 months after liver transplant. Receptor source: a human patient who received a liver transplant. Some T cells may be graft donor cells.

The chain joins TRBV18 to TRBJ1-5; D not resolved. CDR1 and CDR2 from the germline V gene are KGHSH and LQKENI. The CDR3 is 13 residues long. The germline V and J ends were trimmed by 2 bases and 5 bases, with 7 bases remaining between them. The CDR3 bases are TGTGCCAGCTCACCAAATTGGGATCAGCCCCAGCATTTT. It translates to CASSPNWDQPQHF.

The V and J genes are TRBV18 and TRBJ2-2; D unclear. The CDR3 runs 12 residues. Trimming left V 6 bases short and J 3 bases short, with 5 bases between. Germline V gives CDR1 KGHSH, CDR2 LQKENI. Written as DNA, the CDR3 is TGTGCCAGCTCTCCGTACACCGGGGAGCTGTTTTTT. Translating gives CASSPYTGELFF.

Here the CDR3 reads CASSLTGVMNTEAFF. CDR3 sequence (DNA): TGTGCCAGCAGTCTGACAGGCGTCATGAACACTGAAGCTTTCTTT. V usage is TRBV6-5 and J usage is TRBJ1-1, with D perhaps TRBD1 (6 bases). Trimming cost V 5 bases and J 0 bases, with 13 bases left between them. Per germline, CDR1 MNHEY and CDR2 SVGAGI. The CDR3 totals 15 residues.

J is TRBJ1-4 and V is TRBV19, with D tentatively TRBD1 (5 bases). Trimming left V 7 bases short and J 3 bases short, with 9 bases between. The germline CDR1 and CDR2 sequences are LNHDA and SQIVND (reference sequence). CDR3 length: 13 amino acids. DNA of the CDR3: TGTGCCAGTAAATGGGGCCCTAATGAAAAACTGTTTTTT. This encodes CASKWGPNEKLFF.

This chain joins TRBV5-8 and TRBJ2-1; the D is unclear. Trimming removed 4 bases at V and 8 bases at J, with 13 bases between. The CDR3 extends over 13 amino acids. CDR1 is SGHTS, CDR2 YDEGEE, per germline. In nucleotides, the CDR3 is TGTGCCAGCAGCCGTTCCCCATCCTATGAGCAGTTCTTC. As protein: CASSRSPSYEQFF. The whole variable domain, remainder taken from reference TRBV5-8 and TRBJ2-1, is EAGVTQSPTHLIKTRGQQATLRCSPISGHTSVYWYQQALGLGLQFLLWYDEGEERNRGNFPPRFSGRQFPNYSSELNVNALELEDSALYLCASSRSPSYEQFFGPGTRLTVL.

The V gene is TRBV18, the J gene TRBJ1-1, with a tentative D call TRBD1 (5 bases). This CDR3 has 14 amino acids. V lost 4 bases, J lost 3 bases, and 12 bases lay in between. Germline loops: CDR1 KGHSH, CDR2 LQKENI. This CDR3 reads CASSHPGGDTEAFF. CDR3 in DNA: TGTGCCAGCTCACACCCTGGGGGGGACACTGAAGCTTTCTTT.

The chain recombines TRBV11-2 with TRBJ1-3; D unclear. The germline CDR1 and CDR2 sequences are SGHAT and FQNNGV. V was clipped by 0 bases and J by 4 bases, with 4 bases between them. This CDR3 is 13 amino acids long. The CDR3 reads CASSLDRGNTIYF. CDR3 bases: TGTGCCAGCAGCTTAGATAGGGGAAACACCATATATTTT.

The chain uses TRBV5-1 and TRBJ2-7; TRBD1 matches at 8 bases. V was pared by 4 bases and J by 1 base, with 4 bases of the junction left unmatched. Germline lookup yields CDR1 SGHRS and CDR2 YFSETQ. There are 14 residues in the CDR3. CDR3 coding DNA: TGCGCCAGCAGCCTCGACAGGGGATCCTACGAGCAGTACTTC. Its protein is CASSLDRGSYEQYF.

This clone was detected only a few times. The chain employs TRBV2 and TRBJ2-7; no clear D gene. Trimming removed 6 bases at V and 2 bases at J, with 8 bases between. The CDR3 extends over 12 amino acids. Germline V CDR1 and CDR2: SNHLY, FYNNEI. The CDR3 nucleotides are TGTGCCAGCAGGGGCGACACCTACGAGCAGTACTTC. This sequence encodes CASRGDTYEQYF.